The 18 T cell receptor beta chains listed next were all sequenced from one sample in a study of shared clonotypes between healthy human individuals. The data were produced by immunoSEQ multiplex PCR, yet TCRdb's version contains in-frame clones alone and is incomplete. The sample yields about 480,000 clones, 60% to 80% seen once. The sample was PBMCs. Receptors were obtained from a woman in her forties in good health. Some clones in this sample may be carry-over from other donors' samples.

The rearrangement joins TRBV19 to TRBJ1-4; the D gene is possibly TRBD1 (5 bases). The CDR3 covers 14 residues. The V end was cut by 5 bases, the J end by 8 bases, with 15 bases between. Germline V lookup: CDR1 LNHDA, CDR2 SQIVND (reference sequence). CDR3 region: CASSVQGGSEKLFF. CDR3 bases: TGTGCCAGTAGTGTCCAGGGAGGTTCGGAAAAACTGTTTTTT.

This clone occurred a few times. The chain joins TRBV5-1 to TRBJ2-7, with TRBD1 identical over 7 bases. Germline V gene sequence: CDR1 SGHRS, CDR2 YFSETQ. The V gene end was trimmed by 1 base and the J gene end by 5 bases; junction bases not matched to a gene: 6. This CDR3 comprises 14 residues. For the CDR3, the DNA is TGCGCCAGCAGCTTGACAGGGGTCTGGGACGAGCAGTACTTC. This codes for CASSLTGVWDEQYF.

The V call is TRBV18, the J call TRBJ2-7; 8 bases are shared with TRBD2. V lost 1 base to trimming and J lost 4 bases; unmatched junction nucleotides: 9. This CDR3 contains 16 residues. Germline V gene data show CDR1 as KGHSH and CDR2 as LQKENI. The CDR3 DNA reads as TGTGCCAGCTCACCACGGCAAACTAGCGGATGGTACGAGCAGTACTTC. As protein: CASSPRQTSGWYEQYF. Based on the CDR3 plus reference TRBV18 and TRBJ2-7, the full variable domain is NAGVMQNPRHLVRRRGQEARLRCSPMKGHSHVYWYRQLPEEGLKFMVYLQKENIIDESGMPKERFSAEFPKEGPSILRIQQVVRGDSAAYFCASSPRQTSGWYEQYFGPGTRLTVT.

This rearrangement joins TRBV6-5 to TRBJ1-2, with D perhaps TRBD1 (5 bases). The V end was cut by 2 bases, the J end by 8 bases, with 9 bases between. The CDR3 length is 12 residues. Germline CDR1 MNHEY, CDR2 SVGAGI. The chain's CDR3 is CASSYGGRGYTF. The DNA of the CDR3 is TGTGCCAGCAGTTACGGGGGACGCGGCTACACCTTC.

The chain recombines TRBV7-9 with TRBJ1-2, with D perhaps TRBD1 (5 bases). V was trimmed by 1 base and J by 8 bases, leaving 8 bases between them. Germline V gives CDR1 SEHNR, CDR2 FQNEAQ (reference sequence). The CDR3 consists of 12 residues. The DNA for the CDR3 is TGTGCCAGCAGCTTAGAGGGGTGGGGCTACACCTTC. This codes for CASSLEGWGYTF.

The chain combines TRBV9 with TRBJ2-1; 9 bases fit TRBD2. The V and J ends lost 4 bases and 2 bases, in that order; junction bases with no gene match: 16. CDR1 is SGDLS, CDR2 YYNGEE, per germline. This CDR3 region has 19 residues. CDR3 in DNA: TGTGCCAGCAGCCACGGCGCCGCTAGCGGGATAGGGGCCTACAATGAGCAGTTCTTC. This sequence encodes CASSHGAASGIGAYNEQFF.

This chain uses TRBV28 with TRBJ2-7, with 12 bases matching TRBD2. The CDR3 spans 16 residues. Germline loops: CDR1 MDHEN, CDR2 SYDVKM. Trimming removed 5 bases from V and 7 bases from J; junction bases left unmatched: 12. The CDR3 loop is CASSHETSGGLGEQYF. CDR3 nucleotide sequence: TGTGCCAGCAGTCACGAGACTAGCGGGGGCCTCGGAGAGCAGTACTTC. The variable domain in full, completed from reference TRBV28 and TRBJ2-7, reads DVKVTQSSRYLVKRTGEKVFLECVQDMDHENMFWYRQDPGLGLRLIYFSYDVKMKEKGDIPEGYSVSREKKERFSLILESASTNQTSMYLCASSHETSGGLGEQYFGPGTRLTVT.

Regarding this clone: Since a far larger clone is one base different, this is likely a read error. The chain combines TRBV4-3 with TRBJ1-1; D not resolved. V was clipped by 4 bases and J by 4 bases, with 13 bases between them. This CDR3 region has 14 residues. Germline-derived CDR1 and CDR2 are LGHNA and YSLEER. The CDR3 nucleotides read TGCGCCAGCAGCCCCCGGGGTAGTACCACTGAAGCTTTCTTT. This sequence encodes CASSPRGSTTEAFF.

Comments on this clone: Other DNA sequences of this sample code for an identical CDR3. The chain has TRBV5-6 and TRBJ2-1; TRBD2 matches 13 bases. J lost 3 bases, V lost 4 bases, and 4 bases had no gene match. Germline V CDR1 and CDR2: SGHDT, YYEEEE. This CDR3 contains 16 residues. This CDR3 is CASSPGLAGVYNEQFF. CDR3 nucleotide sequence: TGTGCCAGCAGCCCCGGACTAGCGGGAGTCTACAATGAGCAGTTCTTC.

This rearrangement joins TRBV18 to TRBJ1-2; D gene unclear. Germline V CDR1 and CDR2: KGHSH, LQKENI. This CDR3 has 15 amino acids. V was shortened by 2 bases and J by 0 bases, with 10 bases between the two germline ends. The CDR3 DNA is TGTGCCAGCTCACCATCCAGAGACACTAACTATGGCTACACCTTC. It is translated as CASSPSRDTNYGYTF. The complete variable domain, with remaining parts taken from reference TRBV18 and TRBJ1-2, reads NAGVMQNPRHLVRRRGQEARLRCSPMKGHSHVYWYRQLPEEGLKFMVYLQKENIIDESGMPKERFSAEFPKEGPSILRIQQVVRGDSAAYFCASSPSRDTNYGYTFGSGTRLTVV.

The chain carries TRBV7-2 and TRBJ2-1, with no clear D. Per the germline V gene, CDR1 is SGHTA and CDR2 is FQGNSA. V was pared by 1 base and J by 12 bases, with 10 bases between. This CDR3 region has 12 residues. The CDR3 region is CASSLGGRRQFF. CDR3 sequence (DNA): TGTGCCAGCAGCTTAGGAGGCCGCCGGCAGTTCTTC.

V usage is TRBV2 and J usage is TRBJ1-2, with a possible D match to TRBD1 (6 bases). Germline CDR1 and CDR2: SNHLY and FYNNEI. Trimming removed 5 bases at V and 5 bases at J, with 9 bases between. The CDR3 runs to 12 residues. The CDR3 DNA reads as TGTGCCAGCAGTAACGGACAGTATGGCTACACCTTC. Translation: CASSNGQYGYTF.

The gene calls are TRBV5-4 and TRBJ2-3; the D is unclear. The germline CDR1 and CDR2 sequences are SGHNT and YYREEE (reference sequence). The germline V and J ends were trimmed by 4 bases and 3 bases, with 15 bases remaining between them. This CDR3 region has 15 residues. As DNA, the CDR3 is TGTGCCAGCAGCCAAGAAAGTACAGCAACAGATACGCAGTATTTT. Its protein product is CASSQESTATDTQYF.

The chain uses TRBV7-2 and TRBJ1-5, with D perhaps matching TRBD1 (6 bases). The CDR3 has 15 amino acids. V lost 1 base and J 6 bases, leaving 13 bases between the germline ends. Per germline, CDR1 SGHTA and CDR2 FQGNSA. CDR3 protein: CASSLVGGLGQPQHF. CDR3 DNA sequence: TGTGCCAGCAGCTTAGTAGGGGGTCTAGGTCAGCCCCAGCATTTT.

V usage is TRBV5-6 and J usage is TRBJ2-7; 10 nucleotides align to TRBD2. Trimming took 0 bases from V and 4 from J; bases not matched to a gene: 1. Germline V CDR1 and CDR2: SGHDT, YYEEEE. This CDR3 contains 14 residues. CDR3 bases: TGTGCCAGCAGCTTGGAGACTAGCGGGTACGAGCAGTACTTC. Translated: CASSLETSGYEQYF.

This clone was found once. This chain links TRBV18 with TRBJ2-3, with D perhaps TRBD1 (8 bases). CDR1 is KGHSH, CDR2 LQKENI, per germline. The length of the CDR3 is 14 residues. Trimming stripped 6 bases from V and 4 bases from J, with 14 bases between. The CDR3 sequence: CASSPTGGADTQYF. In DNA form, the CDR3 reads TGTGCCAGCTCCCCCACAGGGGGGGCAGATACGCAGTATTTT.

This rearrangement joins TRBV7-6 to TRBJ2-2; D perhaps matches TRBD1 (6 bases). V was pared by 5 bases and J by 6 bases, with 19 bases between. The CDR3 is made up of 16 amino acids. Germline V lookup: CDR1 SGHVS, CDR2 FNYEAQ. CDR3 in amino acids: CASSPNGLGTPGELFF. The DNA of the CDR3 is TGTGCCAGCAGCCCAAACGGTCTCGGGACACCCGGGGAGCTGTTTTTT.

This CDR3 reads CAISPGQGGNNEQFF. CDR3 coding DNA: TGTGCCATCAGCCCTGGACAGGGGGGGAACAATGAGCAGTTCTTC. The chain uses TRBV10-3 and TRBJ2-1; 10 nucleotides agree with TRBD1. This CDR3 comprises 15 residues. Germline V lookup: CDR1 ENHRY, CDR2 SYGVKD. V trimming: 6 bases; J trimming: 5 bases; junction bases outside the gene matches: 7.